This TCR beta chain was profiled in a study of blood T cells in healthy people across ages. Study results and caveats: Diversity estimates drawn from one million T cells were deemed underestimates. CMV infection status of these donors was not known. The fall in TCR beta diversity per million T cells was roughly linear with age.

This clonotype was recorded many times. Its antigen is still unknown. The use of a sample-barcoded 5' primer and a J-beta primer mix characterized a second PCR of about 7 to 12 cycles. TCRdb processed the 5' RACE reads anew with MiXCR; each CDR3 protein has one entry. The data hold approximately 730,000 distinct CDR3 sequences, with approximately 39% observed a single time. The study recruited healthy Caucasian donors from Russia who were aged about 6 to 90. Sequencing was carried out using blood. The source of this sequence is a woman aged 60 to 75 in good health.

Written as DNA, the CDR3 is TGTGCCACCAGTGCTCTATGGACTAGCGGGAGGGAAGAGACCCAGTACTTC. Translating it yields CATSALWTSGREETQYF. The chain uses TRBV24-1 and TRBJ2-5; 15 bases map to TRBD2. This CDR3 region has 17 residues. Germline assignment: CDR1 KGHDR and CDR2 SFDVKD. Trimming at V came to 5 bases and at J to 3 bases, leaving 6 bases not matched to a gene.